The TCR beta chain described here comes from a study of T cells in Graves' hyperthyroidism and ophthalmopathy. Background on the study: Peripheral blood was drawn at first diagnosis, prior to all treatment. Study results and limitations: Peripheral blood also featured most of the thyroid clonotypes expanded above 0.001.

Ophthalmopathy patients had moderate-to-severe active disease, CAS ≥3, NOSPECS ≥4, and disease duration under 3 months. Exclusion criteria comprised uncontrolled infection, other autoimmune disease, pregnancy or lactation. What was amplified from RNA transcripts were TCR beta CDR3 regions. A first-round RT-PCR of the TCR CDR3 used the HTBI primer set. TCRdb independently ran MiXCR on the multiplex PCR reads; one entry per CDR3 protein. The table shows around 530,000 distinct CDR3 sequences, with 15% to 20% occurring only once. In this sample, this clonotype turned up a few times. Its antigen is currently unknown. Trimming removed 0 bases from V and 7 bases from J, with 7 bases in between. CDR3 length: 13 residues. CDR1 MNHEY and CDR2 SMNVEV come from the germline V gene (reference sequence).

This clonotype originated in a woman in her late teens or twenties with Graves' ophthalmopathy. This sequence joins TRBV27 and TRBJ2-1, with D perhaps being TRBD1 or TRBD2 (5 bases each). The sequenced sample consisted of blood. CDR3 DNA: TGTGCCAGCAGTTTATCGGGGGTAAATGAGCAGTTCTTC. Translation: CASSLSGVNEQFF.